This T cell receptor (beta chain) originates from a study of T cells expressing NK-cell markers. The wider study: Underlying the TCR beta repertoires were sorted CD3+CD56+NKG2C+, CD3+CD56+NKG2C- and CD3+CD56-NKG2C+ T cells.

UMIs were included in TCR beta cDNA generated by 5'RACE template switching. TCRdb re-called the 5' RACE reads and shows each CDR3 protein once, DNA omitted. Its clone listing holds over 350,000 distinct CDR3 sequences. The sample was blood T cells: a sorted CD56 or NKG2C T cell subset, CD4+ or CD8+ T cells, or bulk PBMC T cells (not recorded which). This receptor was identified in a woman aged 50 to 60 in good health.

Here the CDR3 reads CSAGTSGSQDEQFF. The V call is TRBV29-1, the J call TRBJ2-1; TCRdb outputs TRBD2, but without DNA this stays unchecked. The CDR3 has 14 amino acids. Germline V CDR1 and CDR2: SQVTM, ANQGSEA.